Sequencing of this TCR beta chain was carried out in a study of T cells in Graves' hyperthyroidism and ophthalmopathy. This clonotype was observed many times. The investigators amplified TCR beta CDR3 regions from RNA transcripts. The HTBI primer set drove a first-round RT-PCR of the TCR CDR3. TCRdb re-derived calls from the multiplex PCR reads in MiXCR, one entry per CDR3 protein. Of almost 600,000 distinct CDR3 sequences listed, about 15% are singletons. This CDR3 is built from 12 residues. V gave up 5 bases and J gave up 5 bases, with 9 bases separating them. Germline V gene data show CDR1 as SNHLY and CDR2 as FYNNEI.

V is TRBV2 and J is TRBJ1-2; no reliable D call. The receptor comes from a woman aged 25 to 45 with Graves' hyperthyroidism that later progressed to Graves' ophthalmopathy. The sample consisted of blood. The CDR3 spells CASSQTEYGYTF. The CDR3 bases are TGTGCCAGCAGTCAAACAGAATATGGCTACACCTTC.